The 27 T cell receptor beta chains below come from one sample, sequenced in a study of cytomegalovirus exposure and HLA in healthy donors. It was with 60 Vbeta and 13 Jbeta primers that the PCR ran. Repertoires were generated with immunoSEQ multiplex PCR, while TCRdb's copy carries only in-frame clones and drops some. The profile covers approximately 150,000 clones, with roughly four fifths appearing a single time and approximately 1.3% taken by the ten largest. Material: PBMCs. The origin of the receptors is a man aged 60-69 years in good health and CMV-seronegative.

V usage is TRBV5-1 and J usage is TRBJ2-7; D is uncertain. Trimming pared 2 bases from V and 1 base from J, leaving 7 bases between. CDR1 is SGHRS, CDR2 YFSETQ, per germline. There are 13 residues in the CDR3. In nucleotides, the CDR3 is TGCGCCAGCAGCTTCTCGCGATCCTACGAGCAGTACTTC. Translation: CASSFSRSYEQYF. Combining the CDR3 with reference TRBV5-1 and TRBJ2-7 gives the whole variable domain KAGVTQTPRYLIKTRGQQVTLSCSPISGHRSVSWYQQTPGQGLQFLFEYFSETQRNKGNFPGRFSGRQFSNSRSEMNVSTLELGDSALYLCASSFSRSYEQYFGPGTRLTVT.

The rearrangement uses TRBV7-9 and TRBJ2-4, with 9 bases that match TRBD1. V lost 5 bases, J lost 8 bases, and 16 bases stayed unmatched. The germline gives CDR1 SEHNR, CDR2 FQNEAQ (reference sequence). The CDR3 loop spans 17 amino acids. The CDR3 bases are TGTGCCAGCAGCACCCAGGACAGGGGATACGTTCAGGACATTCAGTACTTC. Protein sequence: CASSTQDRGYVQDIQYF.

The chain employs TRBV29-1 and TRBJ2-5, with D maybe TRBD1 (5 bases). Trimming removed 7 bases from V and 5 bases from J, with 20 bases in between. Germline CDR1 is SQVTM and CDR2 is ANQGSEA. This CDR3 has 14 amino acids. As DNA, the CDR3 is TGCAGCGGGCATCGTTCAGGGCTAAGGGAGACCCAGTACTTC. It encodes CSGHRSGLRETQYF.

V is TRBV28 and J is TRBJ1-4, with TRBD1 matching 9 bases. The CDR3 runs 13 residues. The J segment lost 7 bases and the V segment lost 9 bases, leaving 6 bases of the junction unmatched. CDR1 is MDHEN and CDR2 is SYDVKM in the germline V gene. CDR3: CASLQGAAEKLFF. DNA for the CDR3: TGTGCCAGTCTACAGGGGGCTGCTGAAAAACTGTTTTTT.

The chain has TRBV7-3 and TRBJ2-5, with 9 bases fitting TRBD2. The V gene's germline CDR1 is SGHTA and CDR2 FQGTGA. Germline trimming cut 1 base from V and 7 bases from J; bases unmatched to any gene: 13. This CDR3 has 17 amino acids. The CDR3 region has the DNA TGTGCCAGCAGCTTAATTTCGGGCGGGGGGGCTTCTGGGACCCAGTACTTC. This codes for CASSLISGGGASGTQYF.

This clone has a handful of counts. This chain uses TRBV19 with TRBJ2-2; possible D gene TRBD2, 5 bases. V was trimmed by 9 bases and J by 3 bases, leaving 14 bases between them. Germline V gives CDR1 LNHDA, CDR2 SQIVND (reference sequence). The CDR3 length is 14 residues. As DNA, the CDR3 is TGTGCCAGCAGTTTCGGACTGTACACCGGGGAGCTGTTTTTT. Translated, it gives CASSFGLYTGELFF.

The chain couples TRBV5-1 to TRBJ2-7; D unclear. In germline, CDR1 is SGHRS, CDR2 YFSETQ. V shed 4 bases and J shed 2 bases, with 4 bases lying between them. This CDR3 comprises 11 residues. CDR3 protein: CASSTTYEQYF. As DNA, the CDR3 is TGCGCCAGCAGCACAACCTACGAGCAGTACTTC.

The genes are TRBV9 and TRBJ2-3, with 9 bases matching TRBD1. The CDR3 length is 16 residues. The germline V gene has CDR1 SGDLS and CDR2 YYNGEE. J gave up 1 base and V 1 base, and 4 bases lay outside the gene matches. CDR3 protein: CASSVLGDRGTDTQYF. CDR3 DNA: TGTGCCAGCAGCGTACTAGGGGACAGGGGCACAGATACGCAGTATTTT. Combining the CDR3 with reference TRBV9 and TRBJ2-3 gives the whole variable domain DSGVTQTPKHLITATGQRVTLRCSPRSGDLSVYWYQQSLDQGLQFLIQYYNGEERAKGNILERFSAQQFPDLHSELNLSSLELGDSALYFCASSVLGDRGTDTQYFGPGTRLTVL.

The chain is built from TRBV6-1 and TRBJ2-3, with 8 bases matching TRBD2. With V trimmed by 3 bases and J by 3 bases, 2 bases remained unmatched. Germline V gene lookup returns CDR1 MNHNS and CDR2 SASEGT. The CDR3 contains 14 residues. The CDR3 sequence is CASSDGGGTDTQYF. CDR3 nucleotides: TGTGCCAGCAGTGACGGCGGGGGGACAGATACGCAGTATTTT.

This chain joins TRBV6-1 and TRBJ1-2; TRBD1 might be the D (6 bases). The CDR3 has 18 residues. Trimming shortened V by 0 bases and J by 7 bases, and 24 bases separated the two germline ends. Germline-derived CDR1 and CDR2 are MNHNS and SASEGT. The CDR3 region is CASSEAPVVAGAARGYTF. The CDR3 DNA is TGTGCCAGCAGTGAAGCGCCCGTGGTCGCGGGGGCGGCCCGTGGCTACACCTTC.

The chain recombines TRBV7-8 with TRBJ2-7, with a possible D match to TRBD1 (5 bases). Germline V gives CDR1 SGHVS, CDR2 FQNEAQ. The CDR3 loop spans 15 amino acids. V lost 0 bases, J lost 1 base, and 10 bases lay in between. Here the CDR3 DNA reads TGTGCCAGCAGCTTAGCGCACAGGCATTCCTACGAGCAGTACTTC. Translated: CASSLAHRHSYEQYF.

The J gene is TRBJ2-1, the V gene TRBV5-1; weak D call: TRBD2 (8 bases). The CDR3 has 20 residues. Germline assignment: CDR1 SGHRS and CDR2 YFSETQ. Trimming removed 7 bases at V and 2 bases at J, with 31 bases between. Here the CDR3 DNA reads TGCGCCAGCTCCGCGGCAGGGGGTTTTAGCGGGGCGCGGCCCTACAATGAGCAGTTCTTC. Protein product: CASSAAGGFSGARPYNEQFF.

The table lists this clone with a count of one. The chain has TRBV7-2 and TRBJ1-3, with a weak D call TRBD1 (6 bases). The CDR3 covers 18 residues. V lost 5 bases and J 4 bases, leaving 24 bases between the germline ends. Germline CDR1 and CDR2: SGHTA and FQGNSA. CDR3 region: CASSLWERTALGGNTIYF. The CDR3 DNA reads TGTGCCAGCAGCCTTTGGGAGAGGACAGCGCTTGGAGGAAACACCATATATTTT.

The chain links TRBV29-1 to TRBJ2-3; 7 bases fit TRBD1. The germline V gene has CDR1 SQVTM and CDR2 ANQGSEA. Trimming removed 2 bases from V and 0 bases from J; junction bases left unmatched: 5. The CDR3 length is 15 residues. This CDR3 reads CSVELGTVSTDTQYF. CDR3 bases: TGCAGCGTTGAACTGGGGACAGTTAGCACAGATACGCAGTATTTT.

CDR3 residues: CASSDSTHSPLHF. DNA of the CDR3: TGTGCCAGCAGTGACAGTACCCATTCACCCCTCCACTTT. The genes are TRBV2 and TRBJ1-6; no firm D call. The germline CDR1 and CDR2 sequences are SNHLY and FYNNEI. V was pared by 3 bases and J by 8 bases, with 8 bases between. This CDR3 has 13 amino acids.

The chain carries TRBV5-1 and TRBJ2-1, with 13 bases fitting TRBD2. Germline CDR1 reads SGHRS; CDR2 reads YFSETQ. This CDR3 contains 16 residues. V lost 4 bases to trimming and J lost 7 bases; unmatched junction nucleotides: 8. DNA for the CDR3: TGCGCCAGCAGCCCGAGACTAGCGGGGGGTCCGAATGAGCAGTTCTTC. Translated, it gives CASSPRLAGGPNEQFF.

The V and J genes are TRBV6-6 and TRBJ1-1; D gene ambiguous. There are 12 residues in the CDR3. Germline CDR1 and CDR2: MNHNY and SVGAGI (reference sequence). Between the trimmed V and J ends, which lost 3 bases and 2 bases, there was a span of 4 bases. CDR3 sequence: CASSYLNTEAFF. CDR3 DNA sequence: TGTGCCAGCAGTTATCTCAACACTGAAGCTTTCTTT.

The chain employs TRBV5-1 and TRBJ2-5; 7 bases agree with TRBD1. From germline, CDR1 is SGHRS and CDR2 YFSETQ. CDR3 length equals 15 residues. The J segment lost 2 bases and the V segment lost 0 bases, leaving 4 bases of the junction unmatched. In DNA form, the CDR3 reads TGCGCCAGCAGCTTGGTTTCAGGGGGTCAAGAGACCCAGTACTTC. It encodes CASSLVSGGQETQYF.

The V gene is TRBV5-4, the J gene TRBJ2-1; D might be TRBD2 (6 bases). Germline lookup yields CDR1 SGHNT and CDR2 YYREEE (reference sequence). The CDR3 has 13 residues. The V and J ends lost 4 bases and 7 bases respectively, with 12 bases between them. The CDR3 sequence: CASSHDAGNEQFF. CDR3 nucleotide sequence: TGTGCCAGCAGCCACGATGCGGGAAATGAGCAGTTCTTC.

This clone was seen a few times. This chain links TRBV23-1 with TRBJ2-1, with D perhaps matching TRBD2 (6 bases). TRBV23-1 is assigned to the ORF class and has an uncertain function. Trimming removed 3 bases from V and 1 base from J, with 16 bases in between. The CDR3 consists of 17 residues. CDR3 nucleotide sequence: TGCGCCAGCAGTCAGTTGGGGAGGCCGAAATCCTACAATGAGCAGTTCTTC. As protein: CASSQLGRPKSYNEQFF.

The chain combines TRBV5-4 with TRBJ1-6; TRBD1 matches 7 bases. The CDR3 length is 16 residues. V shed 5 bases, J shed 6 bases, and the junction held 11 bases outside the gene matches. Germline CDR1 is SGHNT and CDR2 is YYREEE (reference sequence). The CDR3 loop is CASSPGGGGFNSPLHF. CDR3 in DNA: TGTGCCAGCAGTCCAGGGGGAGGCGGTTTTAATTCACCCCTCCACTTT.

This clone was seen once. This chain uses TRBV29-1 with TRBJ1-5; 10 bases align to TRBD1. The germline V gene encodes CDR1 SQVTM and CDR2 ANQGSEA. The V and J ends lost 7 bases and 5 bases, in that order; junction bases with no gene match: 8. CDR3 size: 14 residues. CDR3 amino acids: CSEDRGTPHQPQHF. The CDR3 nucleotides are TGCAGCGAGGACAGGGGGACCCCTCATCAGCCCCAGCATTTT.

This clone showed up just once. This sequence joins TRBV10-3 and TRBJ2-1; D uncertain. The CDR3 totals 11 residues. The germline V gene has CDR1 ENHRY and CDR2 SYGVKD. V was cut by 8 bases and J by 5 bases, with 7 bases left in between. CDR3 residues: CAIAADNEQFF. As DNA, the CDR3 is TGTGCCATCGCTGCAGACAATGAGCAGTTCTTC.

This rearrangement joins TRBV5-5 to TRBJ1-1; TRBD1 agrees at 7 bases. Germline CDR1 and CDR2: SGHKS and YYEKEE (reference sequence). J gave up 0 bases and V 4 bases, and 9 bases lay outside the gene matches. The CDR3 spans 16 residues. The DNA for the CDR3 is TGTGCCAGCAGCCCGACAGGGATTCTCATGAACACTGAAGCTTTCTTT. Amino acid sequence: CASSPTGILMNTEAFF.

V and J are TRBV27 and TRBJ2-1, with TRBD2 matching over 12 bases. The CDR3 has 16 residues. J gave up 6 bases and V 7 bases, and 10 bases lay outside the gene matches. The germline V gene has CDR1 MNHEY and CDR2 SMNVEV (reference sequence). CDR3 sequence (DNA): TGTGCCAGCAACCCTCTAGCGGGAGGGCCGATCAATGAGCAGTTCTTC. It specifies CASNPLAGGPINEQFF.

The chain recombines TRBV5-1 with TRBJ2-7; 14 bases fit TRBD2. The V and J ends lost 4 bases and 5 bases, in that order; junction bases with no gene match: 2. Germline CDR1 and CDR2: SGHRS and YFSETQ. The CDR3 length is 14 residues. CDR3 sequence: CASSGTSGSDEQYF. For the CDR3, the DNA is TGCGCCAGCAGCGGGACTAGCGGGAGCGACGAGCAGTACTTC.

The chain is built from TRBV20-1 and TRBJ2-5, with D unresolved. Between the trimmed V and J ends, which lost 3 bases and 5 bases, there was a span of 4 bases. Germline V lookup: CDR1 DFQATT, CDR2 SNEGSKA (reference sequence). This CDR3 has 10 amino acids. CDR3 protein: CSASSETQYF. CDR3 nucleotides: TGCAGTGCTAGTTCTGAGACCCAGTACTTC.